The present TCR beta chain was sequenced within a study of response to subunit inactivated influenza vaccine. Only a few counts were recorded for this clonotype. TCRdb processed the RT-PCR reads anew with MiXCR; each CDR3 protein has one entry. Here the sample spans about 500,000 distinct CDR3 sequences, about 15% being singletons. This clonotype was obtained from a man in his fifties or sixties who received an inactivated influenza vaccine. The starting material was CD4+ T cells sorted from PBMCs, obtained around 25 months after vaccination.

The CDR3 DNA reads TGTGCCAGCAGCCAAGGGAGGGCGCCACAAGAGACCCAGTACTTC. Translated, it gives CASSQGRAPQETQYF. This sequence joins TRBV14 and TRBJ2-5, with D perhaps TRBD2 (6 bases). The CDR3 consists of 15 residues. CDR1 and CDR2 (germline): SGHDN, FVKESK. Between the trimmed V and J ends, which lost 1 base and 2 bases, there was a span of 11 bases.